This T cell receptor beta chain was sequenced for a study of blood T cell repertoires in COVID-19. The overall study: The samples span acute and convalescent COVID-19 from the United States, Italy and Spain. Sample material is recorded as cDNA or gDNA derived from T cells, B-cell-depleted T cells, or PBMCs.

Source study methods: The assay estimated nucleated cells by amplifying reference gene primers. Here immunoSEQ multiplex PCR was the method, and the copy in TCRdb shows in-frame clones only, minus some. That table gives V, J and clone size, and the DNA gave D and trimming. Of 260,000 or so clones listed, over 75% are singletons. Looked up from germline, CDR1 is MGHRA and CDR2 is YSYEKL. The CDR3 loop spans 21 amino acids. The ends lost 4 bases at V and 5 bases at J; junction bases unmatched: 20. The receptor was derived from a human donor in a cohort sampled during active COVID-19. This chain joins TRBV4-1 and TRBJ2-1, with 13 bases aligning to TRBD2. What was sequenced was peripheral blood. The chain's CDR3 is CASSLGLAGAAAILTHNEQFF. In DNA, the CDR3 is TGCGCCAGCAGCCTCGGACTAGCGGGGGCCGCGGCAATATTAACTCACAATGAGCAGTTCTTC.